Presented here are 17 T cell receptor beta chains from one specimen sequenced in a study of PD-L1 blockade in urothelial cancer. Indicated time point: pretreatment peripheral blood. Sequenced by immunoSEQ multiplex PCR; TCRdb stores in-frame clones only, minus some. The table records roughly 120,000 clones, about four fifths of them present only once. The specimen comprised PBMCs, sampled around atezolizumab (anti-PD-L1) treatment. The source of these receptors is a man aged 50-59 years with urothelial cancer.

In its sample, this clone was seen once. This chain uses TRBV9 with TRBJ2-1, with D unresolved. The CDR3 is 13 amino acids. Germline V gene lookup returns CDR1 SGDLS and CDR2 YYNGEE. V was shortened by 0 bases and J by 10 bases, with 11 bases between the two germline ends. The CDR3 DNA follows: TGTGCCAGCAGCGTAGATTTAATGTCGGAGCAGTTCTTC. Translating it yields CASSVDLMSEQFF.

The chain links TRBV9 to TRBJ1-1, with D uncertain. Germline V lookup: CDR1 SGDLS, CDR2 YYNGEE. The CDR3 has 15 amino acids. Trimming shortened V by 0 bases and J by 4 bases, and 13 bases separated the two germline ends. The CDR3 loop is CASSVGPKEGTEAFF. CDR3 nucleotide sequence: TGTGCCAGCAGCGTAGGGCCTAAGGAGGGCACTGAAGCTTTCTTT.

The rearrangement links TRBV21-1 to TRBJ2-7; the table calls TRBD1, which could not be checked here. TRBV21-1 is labeled a pseudogene. CDR3 length: 15 residues. The CDR3 DNA reads as TGTGCCAGCAGCTCAACCGGGACAAAATTTAACGAGCAGTACTTC. Encoded protein: CASSSTGTKFNEQYF.

The CDR3 DNA reads as TGTGCCAGCAGCCCAGGGACAGCCGCTAACTATGGCTACACCTTC. It translates to CASSPGTAANYGYTF. The chain combines TRBV7-9 with TRBJ1-2; 7 bases match TRBD1. This CDR3 contains 15 residues. The V gene end was trimmed by 5 bases and the J gene end by 0 bases; junction bases not matched to a gene: 6. Germline V gene sequence: CDR1 SEHNR, CDR2 FQNEAQ (reference sequence).

V usage is TRBV19 and J usage is TRBJ2-1; D unresolved. V lost 6 bases to trimming and J lost 2 bases, with 11 bases between them. This CDR3 has 14 residues. Germline V gives CDR1 LNHDA, CDR2 SQIVND (reference sequence). The CDR3 bases are TGTGCCAGTAGCCCCTCAGGCACCTACAATGAGCAGTTCTTC. Protein product: CASSPSGTYNEQFF.

In the case of this clone: At one of its ends the junction is not consistent with the germline gene, which may arise from a read error. The chain couples TRBV7-7 to TRBJ2-5; possibly TRBD1 for D (6 bases). This CDR3 has 14 amino acids. Germline-derived CDR1 and CDR2 are SSHAT and FNYEAQ (reference sequence). CDR3 sequence: CASSLGTGQETQYF. The CDR3 DNA reads as TGTGCTAGCAGCTTAGGCACAGGGCAAGAGACCCAGTACTTC.

This clone was recorded many times. This rearrangement joins TRBV2 to TRBJ2-3; D gene uncertain. From germline, CDR1 is SNHLY and CDR2 FYNNEI. V was pared by 7 bases and J by 3 bases, with 11 bases between. The CDR3 extends over 13 amino acids. The CDR3 DNA reads TGTGCCAGCATACCCGCCGGGACAGATACGCAGTATTTT. This translates into CASIPAGTDTQYF.

The chain employs TRBV10-1 and TRBJ2-1, with 8 bases that match TRBD2. Germline CDR1 reads WNHNN; CDR2 reads SYGVQD (reference sequence). The CDR3 length is 16 residues. V lost 4 bases to trimming and J lost 8 bases; unmatched junction nucleotides: 13. The CDR3 DNA follows: TGCGCCAGCAGTGGCGGAACCGGGACTAGTGGCCATGAGCAGTTCTTC. Residues: CASSGGTGTSGHEQFF.

The chain links TRBV4-2 to TRBJ2-1, with a tentative D call TRBD2 (6 bases). In germline, CDR1 is LGHNA, CDR2 YNFKEQ. The V and J ends lost 1 base and 6 bases respectively, with 19 bases between them. The CDR3 loop spans 17 amino acids. The CDR3 spells CASSQVLRQGGGNEQFF. CDR3 in DNA: TGTGCCAGCAGCCAAGTCCTAAGGCAGGGAGGTGGCAATGAGCAGTTCTTC.

This sequence joins TRBV4-2 and TRBJ2-1, with 9 bases aligning to TRBD2. The CDR3 has 16 amino acids. J lost 8 bases, V lost 1 base, and 9 bases had no gene match. Germline CDR1 reads LGHNA; CDR2 reads YNFKEQ. The CDR3 loop is CASSQARGRASDEQFF. CDR3 DNA: TGTGCCAGCAGCCAAGCACGCGGGAGGGCCTCCGATGAGCAGTTCTTC.

The V and J genes are TRBV7-2 and TRBJ1-5; 12 bases fit TRBD1. Germline V gene lookup returns CDR1 SGHTA and CDR2 FQGNSA. The CDR3 runs 15 residues. After removal of 1 base from V and 6 bases from J, the junction contained 1 base not matched to a gene. This CDR3 reads CASSLEGQGAQPQHF. The CDR3 DNA is TGTGCCAGCAGCTTAGAGGGACAGGGGGCTCAGCCCCAGCATTTT.

This chain links TRBV5-1 with TRBJ1-1; D is unresolved. The CDR3 extends over 14 amino acids. V lost 3 bases to trimming and J lost 4 bases, with 13 bases between them. Germline loops: CDR1 SGHRS, CDR2 YFSETQ. The DNA of the CDR3 is TGCGCCAGCAGCTCAGGAATACTGGGCACTGAAGCTTTCTTT. It translates to CASSSGILGTEAFF.

This clone was seen a handful of times. The chain employs TRBV6-1 and TRBJ1-5; 8 bases fit TRBD1. The CDR3 covers 14 residues. J lost 1 base, V lost 10 bases, and 6 bases had no gene match. From germline, CDR1 is MNHNS and CDR2 SASEGT. Written as DNA, the CDR3 is TGTGCCATAGAACGGACAGGGAGCAATCAGCCCCAGCATTTT. Protein sequence: CAIERTGSNQPQHF.

The V gene is TRBV30, the J gene TRBJ1-1, with D perhaps TRBD1 (5 bases). V lost 4 bases and J 0 bases, leaving 18 bases between the germline ends. Germline V gene sequence: CDR1 GTSNPN, CDR2 SVGIG (reference sequence). This CDR3 region has 16 residues. The CDR3 is CAWTPGGGRMNTEAFF. CDR3 coding DNA: TGTGCCTGGACTCCTGGGGGGGGGAGGATGAACACTGAAGCTTTCTTT. Based on the CDR3 plus reference TRBV30 and TRBJ1-1, the full variable domain is SQTIHQWPATLVQPVGSPLSLECTVEGTSNPNLYWYRQAAGRGLQLLFYSVGIGQISSEVPQNLSASRPQDRQFILSSKKLLLSDSGFYLCAWTPGGGRMNTEAFFGQGTRLTVV.

This chain connects TRBV5-1 to TRBJ1-2; TRBD1 matches at 12 bases. The CDR3 totals 15 residues. Germline V gene sequence: CDR1 SGHRS, CDR2 YFSETQ. The ends lost 3 bases at V and 7 bases at J; junction bases unmatched: 7. Here the CDR3 DNA reads TGCGCCAGCAGCTCGGGACAGGGGGCCTTCCCTGGCTACACCTTC. Translating it yields CASSSGQGAFPGYTF.

This chain connects TRBV5-8 to TRBJ1-4; TRBD1 agrees at 9 bases. The CDR3 sequence is 15 residues long. Trimming cost V 5 bases and J 2 bases; bases outside gene matches: 4. The germline V gene has CDR1 SGHTS and CDR2 YDEGEE. The CDR3 region is CASSSGQGTNEKLFF. The DNA of the CDR3 is TGTGCCAGCAGTTCTGGACAGGGGACTAATGAAAAACTGTTTTTT.

The chain uses TRBV5-4 and TRBJ1-4, with TRBD1 matching 8 bases. Germline loops: CDR1 SGHNT, CDR2 YYREEE (reference sequence). The trim removed 0 bases at V and 8 bases at J, leaving 6 bases unmatched. This CDR3 spans 15 amino acids. CDR3 nucleotide sequence: TGTGCCAGCAGCTTGGGGGACAGGCTGGGCGAAAAACTGTTTTTT. Its protein product is CASSLGDRLGEKLFF.